The 3 T cell receptor beta chains reported below all come from one sample, sequenced in a study of T cells in Graves' hyperthyroidism and ophthalmopathy. Amplification of TCR beta CDR3 regions was performed using RNA transcripts as template. The study used the HTBI primer set for a first-round RT-PCR of the TCR CDR3. TCRdb used MiXCR to reprocess the multiplex PCR reads, holding one entry per CDR3 protein. Seen here are about 560,000 distinct CDR3 sequences, roughly 14% observed once, and the top ten hold 6.5% to 8%. Sequencing input: blood. The receptors shown here come from a woman in her thirties with Graves' hyperthyroidism.

The chain has TRBV2 and TRBJ2-7; TRBD2 is a possible D gene (6 bases). Trimming left V 5 bases short and J 0 bases short, with 8 bases between. CDR1 is SNHLY, CDR2 FYNNEI, per germline. The length of the CDR3 is 13 residues. In DNA, the CDR3 is TGTGCCAGCAGTTGGAGGGGCTCCTACGAGCAGTACTTC. Its translation is CASSWRGSYEQYF.

This clonotype was counted between two and nine times. This chain joins TRBV6-1 and TRBJ2-3; D call uncertain. V was clipped by 3 bases and J by 8 bases, with 0 bases between them. The CDR3 spans 9 residues. The germline gives CDR1 MNHNS, CDR2 SASEGT. Here the CDR3 DNA reads TGTGCCAGCAGTGATACGCAGTATTTT. It specifies CASSDTQYF.

V usage is TRBV10-3 and J usage is TRBJ2-1; 8 nucleotides agree with TRBD2. Germline CDR1 is ENHRY and CDR2 is SYGVKD. This CDR3 has 16 amino acids. J was trimmed by 6 bases and V by 2 bases; bases with no gene match: 9. The CDR3 DNA is TGTGCCATCAGTGAGGCCTTTACTAGCGGAAGCAATGAGCAGTTCTTC. Amino acid sequence: CAISEAFTSGSNEQFF.